Each of the 24 T cell receptor beta chains below was sequenced from the same sample in a study of blood T cells in healthy people across ages. Alongside a J-beta primer mix, a sample-barcoded 5' primer served in a second PCR lasting about 7 to 12 cycles. TCRdb re-called the 5' RACE reads through MiXCR, storing one row per CDR3 protein. Seen here are some 1.7 million distinct CDR3 sequences, approximately 28% observed once, and the top ten hold approximately 7.7%. Sequenced: blood. The receptors were sampled from a woman between 25 and 40 years old in good health.

This clonotype was picked up many times. The genes are TRBV12-3 or TRBV12-4 and TRBJ2-5, with D tentatively TRBD2 (6 bases). This CDR3 comprises 15 residues. The V end was cut by 3 bases, the J end by 5 bases, with 16 bases between. CDR3: CASSLRGVLLETQYF. In DNA form, the CDR3 reads TGTGCCAGCAGTTTGCGCGGGGTCCTGTTGGAGACCCAGTACTTC.

There are many counts of this clonotype. The chain employs TRBV12-3 or TRBV12-4 and TRBJ2-3; D not certain. The length of the CDR3 is 13 residues. V was pared by 3 bases and J by 2 bases, with 6 bases between. DNA for the CDR3: TGTGCCAGCAGTTTTAGCCCCACAGATACGCAGTATTTT. Translating it yields CASSFSPTDTQYF.

This chain links TRBV6-1 with TRBJ2-2; D call uncertain. V was clipped by 7 bases and J by 1 base, with 13 bases between them. The CDR3 is 15 amino acids. Germline lookup yields CDR1 MNHNS and CDR2 SASEGT. This CDR3 is CASIPPRRNTGELFF. The CDR3 coding sequence is TGTGCCAGCATCCCCCCCAGGAGGAACACCGGGGAGCTGTTTTTT.

J is TRBJ2-6 and V is TRBV12-3 or TRBV12-4, with D possibly being TRBD1 (6 bases). There are 13 residues in the CDR3. The V and J ends lost 6 bases and 13 bases respectively, with 16 bases between them. CDR3 in amino acids: CASRLWTAEVLTF. The CDR3 DNA is TGTGCCAGCAGGCTATGGACAGCTGAGGTCCTGACTTTC.

The chain combines TRBV5-1 with TRBJ2-5, with D perhaps TRBD2 (6 bases). This CDR3 spans 14 amino acids. Per the germline V gene, CDR1 is SGHRS and CDR2 is YFSETQ. The V end was cut by 7 bases, the J end by 11 bases, with 24 bases between. This chain's CDR3 is CASGAGLTYNEQYF. CDR3 DNA: TGCGCCAGCGGCGCGGGGCTAACCTACAATGAGCAGTACTTC.

The DNA for the CDR3 is TGTGCCAGCAGTGTCCGGGACGGTTACACCTTC. Amino acid sequence: CASSVRDGYTF. The chain joins TRBV28 to TRBJ1-2; tentatively, D is TRBD1 (5 bases). Trimming removed 5 bases from V and 11 bases from J, with 12 bases in between. CDR1 MDHEN and CDR2 SYDVKM come from the germline V gene. The CDR3 is made up of 11 amino acids.

This clonotype showed up just once. This chain joins TRBV9 and TRBJ1-2; TRBD1 agrees at 8 bases. This CDR3 is 16 amino acids long. V shed 3 bases, J shed 8 bases, and the junction held 15 bases outside the gene matches. The germline gives CDR1 SGDLS, CDR2 YYNGEE. In DNA, the CDR3 is TGTGCCAGCAGCGAAGGGACAGGTAGCGACGAGTGGGGCTACACCTTC. Translation: CASSEGTGSDEWGYTF.

This clonotype showed up just a few times. The chain combines TRBV3-1 with TRBJ1-2, with D unresolved. The CDR3 runs 13 residues. CDR1 and CDR2 (germline): LGHDT, YNNKEL (reference sequence). Trimming shortened V by 6 bases and J by 8 bases, and 16 bases separated the two germline ends. The CDR3: CASSPTVLGGYTF. Here the CDR3 DNA reads TGTGCCAGCAGTCCTACAGTCCTAGGAGGCTACACCTTC.

The table lists this clonotype with a count of one. This CDR3 is missing its conserved last phenylalanine or tryptophan, likely due to a read error. The gene calls are TRBV5-6 and TRBJ2-1; 8 bases line up with TRBD2. Germline-derived CDR1 and CDR2 are SGHDT and YYEEEE. This CDR3 is 16 amino acids long. The CDR3 nucleotides are TGCGCCAGCGAAGCTAGCGGGCGGGGACCGTACAATGAGCAGTTCGTC. Its protein product is CASEASGRGPYNEQFV.

The gene calls are TRBV6-6 and TRBJ1-5; TRBD1 is a possible D gene (5 bases). V was trimmed by 0 bases and J by 2 bases, leaving 11 bases between them. In germline, CDR1 is MNHNY, CDR2 SVGAGI (reference sequence). CDR3 length equals 16 residues. The CDR3 here is CASSYSSREGNQPQHF. CDR3 DNA sequence: TGTGCCAGCAGTTACTCGAGCAGGGAAGGCAATCAGCCCCAGCATTTT.

This chain connects TRBV2 to TRBJ2-3, with 8 bases identical to TRBD1. The CDR3 spans 14 residues. V lost 10 bases to trimming and J lost 2 bases; unmatched junction nucleotides: 8. The germline CDR1 and CDR2 sequences are SNHLY and FYNNEI. The CDR3 protein is CANRDRSNTDTQYF. The CDR3 DNA reads as TGTGCCAACCGGGACAGGTCTAACACAGATACGCAGTATTTT. The whole variable domain, filled in from reference TRBV2 and TRBJ2-3, reads EPEVTQTPSHQVTQMGQEVILRCVPISNHLYFYWYRQILGQKVEFLVSFYNNEISEKSEIFDDQFSVERPDGSNFTLKIRSTKLEDSAMYFCANRDRSNTDTQYFGPGTRLTVL.

This clonotype occurred a few times. This chain joins TRBV20-1 and TRBJ2-2; the D gene is possibly TRBD2 (5 bases). The germline V and J ends were trimmed by 0 bases and 6 bases, with 8 bases remaining between them. The germline gives CDR1 DFQATT, CDR2 SNEGSKA (reference sequence). The CDR3 totals 13 residues. The CDR3 sequence: CSARETGAGELFF. In nucleotides, the CDR3 is TGCAGTGCTAGAGAAACCGGGGCCGGGGAGCTGTTTTTT.

The chain uses TRBV11-2 and TRBJ2-7; 8 nucleotides agree with TRBD2. Germline V gives CDR1 SGHAT, CDR2 FQNNGV. The CDR3 has 17 residues. The trim removed 1 base at V and 0 bases at J, leaving 8 bases unmatched. CDR3: CASSLGFAGTSSYEQYF. The CDR3 nucleotides are TGTGCCAGCAGCTTAGGGTTCGCCGGGACTAGCTCCTACGAGCAGTACTTC. Full variable domain (remainder filled in from reference TRBV11-2 and TRBJ2-7): EAGVAQSPRYKIIEKRQSVAFWCNPISGHATLYWYQQILGQGPKLLIQFQNNGVVDDSQLPKDRFSAERLKGVDSTLKIQPAKLEDSAVYLCASSLGFAGTSSYEQYFGPGTRLTVT.

This clonotype was observed many times. J is TRBJ2-7 and V is TRBV7-2; D is possibly TRBD1 (6 bases). The CDR3 is made up of 13 amino acids. The germline gives CDR1 SGHTA, CDR2 FQGNSA. The ends were cut back, 1 base at V and 3 bases at J, with 7 bases in the middle. CDR3 loop: CASSLDRVYEQYF. In DNA form, the CDR3 reads TGTGCCAGCAGCTTAGACAGGGTCTACGAGCAGTACTTC.

This clonotype was detected only a few times. The rearrangement uses TRBV24-1 and TRBJ1-3; tentative D call: TRBD1 (5 bases). Per the germline V gene, CDR1 is KGHDR and CDR2 is SFDVKD. The CDR3 loop spans 15 amino acids. V dropped 4 bases and J dropped 2 bases, with 11 bases sitting between them. The DNA of the CDR3 is TGTGCCACCAGTGACTCCAGGGTAGCTGGAAACACCATATATTTT. Amino acids: CATSDSRVAGNTIYF.

V gene TRBV7-9 combines with J gene TRBJ2-1; TRBD2 matches at 10 bases. The CDR3 loop spans 16 amino acids. Trimming took 5 bases from V and 9 from J; bases not matched to a gene: 13. Germline CDR1 SEHNR, CDR2 FQNEAQ (reference sequence). CDR3 DNA: TGTGCCAGCAGCGGCCCAAGCGGGAGGGCCCTCCTTGAGCAGTTCTTC. Protein: CASSGPSGRALLEQFF.

This clonotype came up a few times. The V and J genes are TRBV7-3 and TRBJ2-3; TRBD2 agrees at 9 bases. This CDR3 is built from 17 residues. J lost 2 bases, V lost 7 bases, and 13 bases had no gene match. Germline V gene sequence: CDR1 SGHTA, CDR2 FQGTGA. In DNA form, the CDR3 reads TGTGCCAGCACCCATCCGACTAGCGGAAAACTCACAGATACGCAGTATTTT. Its protein is CASTHPTSGKLTDTQYF.

This chain joins TRBV28 and TRBJ2-7; D unclear. V was shortened by 4 bases and J by 0 bases, with 7 bases between the two germline ends. Germline-derived CDR1 and CDR2 are MDHEN and SYDVKM. This CDR3 has 13 amino acids. The CDR3 is CASSSQFSYEQYF. CDR3 nucleotide sequence: TGTGCCAGCAGTTCACAGTTCTCCTACGAGCAGTACTTC.

This clonotype has only a few counts. The CDR3 is CASSLGDGGQETQYF. CDR3 sequence (DNA): TGTGCCAGCAGCTTAGGAGACGGGGGGCAAGAGACCCAGTACTTC. V usage is TRBV7-2 and J usage is TRBJ2-5; 7 bases are shared with TRBD2. The CDR3 length is 15 residues. Trimming took 1 base from V and 2 from J; bases not matched to a gene: 4. Germline-derived CDR1 and CDR2 are SGHTA and FQGNSA.

This clonotype was detected a few times. One end of the junction does not line up with germline, which may come from a read error. The V gene is TRBV5-1, the J gene TRBJ2-7; 12 bases map to TRBD2. This CDR3 is built from 16 residues. In germline, CDR1 is SGHRS, CDR2 YFSETQ. CDR3 residues: CDSSSDLAGGSNEQYF. The CDR3 DNA sequence: TGCGACAGCAGCTCGGATCTAGCGGGGGGGTCGAACGAGCAGTACTTC.

This clonotype has more than one count but fewer than ten. The chain is built from TRBV30 and TRBJ1-2; 7 nucleotides line up with TRBD1. Germline CDR1 reads GTSNPN; CDR2 reads SVGIG (reference sequence). Trimming at V came to 2 bases and at J to 8 bases, leaving 11 bases not matched to a gene. CDR3 length: 14 amino acids. CDR3 bases: TGTGCCTGGAGTCCGGGCAGGGGGACGGTCGGCTACACCTTC. Protein product: CAWSPGRGTVGYTF.

The chain joins TRBV6-5 to TRBJ2-7, with D tentatively TRBD2 (6 bases). Trimming shortened V by 5 bases and J by 4 bases, and 12 bases separated the two germline ends. Germline V gives CDR1 MNHEY, CDR2 SVGAGI. The CDR3 runs to 13 residues. The CDR3 sequence is CASSGDWKYEQYF. The CDR3 DNA reads as TGTGCCAGCAGTGGGGACTGGAAGTACGAGCAGTACTTC.

Ten or more counts support this clonotype. The rearrangement uses TRBV10-3 and TRBJ2-5, with 10 bases lining up with TRBD1. V lost 6 bases, J lost 3 bases, and 4 bases stayed unmatched. Germline-derived CDR1 and CDR2 are ENHRY and SYGVKD. The CDR3 runs to 14 residues. This chain's CDR3 is CAIRTGTGEETQYF. The CDR3 region has the DNA TGTGCCATCAGGACCGGGACAGGGGAAGAGACCCAGTACTTC.

Remarks on this clonotype: A much more abundant neighbour one base away suggests this may be a read error. The J gene is TRBJ2-1, the V gene TRBV12-3 or TRBV12-4, with D possibly matching TRBD2 (7 bases). V lost 5 bases, J lost 7 bases, and 18 bases lay in between. The CDR3 covers 15 residues. The CDR3 spells CASSRGEGWWNEQFF. The CDR3 DNA is TGTGCCAGCAGTAGGGGGGAGGGGTGGTGGAATGAGCAGTTCTTC.